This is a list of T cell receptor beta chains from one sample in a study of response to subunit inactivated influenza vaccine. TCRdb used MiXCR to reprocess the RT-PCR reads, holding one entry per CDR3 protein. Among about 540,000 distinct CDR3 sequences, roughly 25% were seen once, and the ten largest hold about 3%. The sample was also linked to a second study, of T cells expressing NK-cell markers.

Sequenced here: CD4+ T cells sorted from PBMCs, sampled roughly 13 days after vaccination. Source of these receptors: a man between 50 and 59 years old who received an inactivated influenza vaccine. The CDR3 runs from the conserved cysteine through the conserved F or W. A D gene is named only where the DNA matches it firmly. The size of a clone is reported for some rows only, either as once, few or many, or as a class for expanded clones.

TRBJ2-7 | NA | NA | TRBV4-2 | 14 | TGTGCCAGCAGCCCGCTCGACCGCTCCTACGAGCAGTACTTC | CASSPLDRSYEQYF
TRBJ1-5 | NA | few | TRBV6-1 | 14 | TGTGCCAGCAGCTCTGGCAGACTCAATCAGCCCCAGCATTTT | CASSSGRLNQPQHF
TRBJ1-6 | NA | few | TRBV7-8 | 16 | TGTGCCAGCCTTGACCCCAGGTTGGGGTATAATTCACCCCTCCACTTT | CASLDPRLGYNSPLHF
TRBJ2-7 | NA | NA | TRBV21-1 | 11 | TGTGCCAGCAGCGAGTTCGACGAGCAGTACTTC | CASSEFDEQYF
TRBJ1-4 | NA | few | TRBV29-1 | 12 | TGCAGCGTTTCAGCAACTAATGAAAAACTGTTTTTT | CSVSATNEKLFF
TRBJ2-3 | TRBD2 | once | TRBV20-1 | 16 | TGCAGTGCTAGAACAAATAGACTAGCGGGAGTGGATACGCAGTATTTT | CSARTNRLAGVDTQYF
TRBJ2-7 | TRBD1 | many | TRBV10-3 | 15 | TGTGCCATCAGTGAGGGACAGGGAGGCACCTACGAGCAGTACTTC | CAISEGQGGTYEQYF
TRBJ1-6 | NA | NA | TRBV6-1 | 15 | TGTGCCAGCAGTGAACGGTACAGAGGAAATTCACCCCTCCACTTT | CASSERYRGNSPLHF
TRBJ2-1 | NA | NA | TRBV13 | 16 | TGTGCCAGCAGCTTACTTGCCGGGCGGATCTACAATGAGCAGTTCTTC | CASSLLAGRIYNEQFF
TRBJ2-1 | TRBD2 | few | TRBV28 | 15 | TGTGCCAGCAGTATAACTAGCGGGACCCGCAATGAGCAGTTCTTC | CASSITSGTRNEQFF
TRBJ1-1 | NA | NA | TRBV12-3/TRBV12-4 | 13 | TGTGCCAGCAGCGTAGTAAGGATCACTGAAGCTTTCTTT | CASSVVRITEAFF
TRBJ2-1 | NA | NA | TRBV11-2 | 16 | TGTGCCAGCAGCCCACTAGGGAAATCAGATTACAATGAGCAGTTCTTC | CASSPLGKSDYNEQFF
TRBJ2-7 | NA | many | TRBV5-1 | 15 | TGCGCCAGCAGCCGACTTCCGCGGGACACCTACGAGCAGTACTTC | CASSRLPRDTYEQYF
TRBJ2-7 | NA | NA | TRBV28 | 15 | TGTGCCAGCAGTTCCCCGAAGGGTCTTACCTACGAGCAGTACTTC | CASSSPKGLTYEQYF
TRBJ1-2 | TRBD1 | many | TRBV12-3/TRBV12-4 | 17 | TGTGCCAGCAATAAAGGGACAGCATGGGGTCCTTTAGATGGCTACACCTTC | CASNKGTAWGPLDGYTF
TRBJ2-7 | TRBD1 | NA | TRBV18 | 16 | TGTGCCAGCTCACCCTTTCAGGGACAGGGAAGCTACGAGCAGTACTTC | CASSPFQGQGSYEQYF
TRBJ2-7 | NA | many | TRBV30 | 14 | TGTGCCTGGAGTGTCAAGGGTTTCGGAGGAGAGCAGTACTTC | CAWSVKGFGGEQYF
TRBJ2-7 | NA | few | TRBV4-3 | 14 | TGCGCCAGCAGCCAAGAGACCCCCGGGCGGGAGCAGTACTTC | CASSQETPGREQYF
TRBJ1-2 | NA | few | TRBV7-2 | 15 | TGTGCCAGCAGCTTGCGGGACGACGAAATTTATGGCTACACCTTC | CASSLRDDEIYGYTF
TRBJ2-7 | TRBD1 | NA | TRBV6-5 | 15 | TGTGCCAGCAGTTACTCGAGAGGGACAGAGTACGAGCAGTACTTC | CASSYSRGTEYEQYF
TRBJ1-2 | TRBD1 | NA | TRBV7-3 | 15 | TGTGCCAGCAGCCCTAGAAATGGACAGGCCTATGGCTACACCTTC | CASSPRNGQAYGYTF
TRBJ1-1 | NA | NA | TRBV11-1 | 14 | TGTGCCAGCAGTTGGGCCACGGCGGGCACTGAAGCTTTCTTT | CASSWATAGTEAFF
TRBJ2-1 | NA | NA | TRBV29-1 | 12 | TGCAGCGGTGGCCGGGGACTCGGTGAGCAGTTCTTC | CSGGRGLGEQFF
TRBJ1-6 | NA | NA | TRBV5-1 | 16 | TGCGCCAGCAGCTCAGGGGTGAGCATTAATAATTCACCCCTCCACTTT | CASSSGVSINNSPLHF
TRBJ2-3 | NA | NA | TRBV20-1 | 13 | TGCAGTGCTAGAGATCTTATCGCAGATACGCAGTATTTT | CSARDLIADTQYF
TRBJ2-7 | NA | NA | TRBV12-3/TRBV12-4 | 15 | TGTGCCAGCAGTTTATCAGGGATCAGGTCCTACGAGCAGTACTTC | CASSLSGIRSYEQYF
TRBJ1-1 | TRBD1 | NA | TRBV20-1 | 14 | TGCAGTGCTAGAGCTGGGGACAGGGGAAGGGAGGCTTTCTTT | CSARAGDRGREAFF
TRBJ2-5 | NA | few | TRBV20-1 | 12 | TGCAGTGCTAGAGATTATTTAGAGACCCAGTACTTC | CSARDYLETQYF
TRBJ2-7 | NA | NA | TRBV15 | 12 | TGTGCCACCAGCAGAGATATAGGCAAGCAGTACTTC | CATSRDIGKQYF
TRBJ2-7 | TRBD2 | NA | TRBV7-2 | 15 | TGTGCCAGCAGCACGACTAGCGGGGGGGGATACGAGCAGTACTTC | CASSTTSGGGYEQYF
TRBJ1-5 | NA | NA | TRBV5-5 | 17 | TGTGCCAGCAGCTTAAACGGACCGGGGGTTAGCAATCAGCCCCAGCATTTT | CASSLNGPGVSNQPQHF
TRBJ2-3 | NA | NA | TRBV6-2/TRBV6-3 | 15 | TGTGCCAGCAGTCGAGGCCGGACCCAAACAGATACGCAGTATTTT | CASSRGRTQTDTQYF
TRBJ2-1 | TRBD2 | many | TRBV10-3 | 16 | TGTGCCATCAGTCTCGGGACTAGCGGGACTAACAATGAGCAGTTCTTC | CAISLGTSGTNNEQFF
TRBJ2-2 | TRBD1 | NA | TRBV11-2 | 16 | TGTGCCAGCAGCTTATGGCGGACAGGAAACACCGGGGAGCTGTTTTTT | CASSLWRTGNTGELFF
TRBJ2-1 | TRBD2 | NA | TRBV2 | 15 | TGTGCCAGCAGTTTCAAGCGGGGGGGCAGAAATGAGCAGTTCTTC | CASSFKRGGRNEQFF
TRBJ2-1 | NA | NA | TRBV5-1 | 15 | TGCGCCAGCAGCTTGACGGGAGACGAGTACAATGAGCAGTTCTTC | CASSLTGDEYNEQFF
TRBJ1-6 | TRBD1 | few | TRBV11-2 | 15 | TGTGCCAGCAGCTCCCCTGGACAGGGGCCCTCACCCCTCCACTTT | CASSSPGQGPSPLHF
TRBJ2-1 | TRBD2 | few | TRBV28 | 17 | TGTGCCAGCAGTTTCGGGATCTTCAGCGGGAGTCTGGTTGAGCAGTTCTTC | CASSFGIFSGSLVEQFF
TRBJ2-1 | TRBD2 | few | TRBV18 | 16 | TGTGCCAGCTCACCACCCGGGACTAGCAGATACAATGAGCAGTTCTTC | CASSPPGTSRYNEQFF
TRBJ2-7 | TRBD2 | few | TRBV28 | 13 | TGTGCCAGCAGAGTAAGCGGGAGATACGAGCAGTACTTC | CASRVSGRYEQYF
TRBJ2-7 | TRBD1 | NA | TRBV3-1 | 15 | TGTGCCAGCAGCCGCTCCTATGGACAGGGTTACGAGCAGTACTTC | CASSRSYGQGYEQYF
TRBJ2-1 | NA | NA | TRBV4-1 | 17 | TGCGCCAGCAGCCAGGTTCTAGCCCGGAGCTCCTACAATGAGCAGTTCTTC | CASSQVLARSSYNEQFF
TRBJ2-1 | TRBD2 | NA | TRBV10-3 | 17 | TGTGCCATCAGTGAAATTAGCGGGCCGAGCTCCTACAATGAGCAGTTCTTC | CAISEISGPSSYNEQFF
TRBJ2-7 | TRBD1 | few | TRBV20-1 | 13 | TGCAGTGCTAGAGGAGGACAGGGCAACGAGCAGTACTTC | CSARGGQGNEQYF
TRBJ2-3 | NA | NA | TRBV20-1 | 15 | TGCAGTGCTAGAGATGTCAGAACTAGCACAGATACGCAGTATTTT | CSARDVRTSTDTQYF
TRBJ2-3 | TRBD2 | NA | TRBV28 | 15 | TGTGCCAGCAGTTTTAGAAGCGGGAGATCTGATACGCAGTATTTT | CASSFRSGRSDTQYF